One sample yielded the 27 T cell receptor beta chains listed below, sequenced in a study of blood T cell repertoires in COVID-19. Here immunoSEQ multiplex PCR was the method, and the copy in TCRdb shows in-frame clones only, minus some. The sample records around 200,000 clones, 86% being singletons. The sample was PBMCs or T cells enriched from blood (not recorded which). The receptors were sampled from a man aged 35 to 55 with acute COVID-19.

This CDR3 reads CASRTNRGLKLFF. For the CDR3, the DNA is TGTGCCAGCAGGACTAACAGGGGGCTCAAACTGTTTTTT. The chain employs TRBV28 and TRBJ1-4; 9 nucleotides align to TRBD1. Trimming took 6 bases from V and 11 from J; bases not matched to a gene: 7. Germline assignment: CDR1 MDHEN and CDR2 SYDVKM. CDR3 length equals 13 residues.

The gene calls are TRBV5-1 and TRBJ2-5; D unresolved. The CDR3 is 15 amino acids. V was cut by 0 bases and J by 2 bases, with 11 bases left in between. Per germline, CDR1 SGHRS and CDR2 YFSETQ. CDR3 region: CASSLATRRQETQYF. The CDR3 DNA reads TGCGCCAGCAGCTTGGCGACTCGGCGGCAAGAGACCCAGTACTTC.

The V gene is TRBV19, the J gene TRBJ2-5, with 9 bases aligning to TRBD1. Unmatched junction bases numbered 5, after V lost 4 bases and J lost 5 bases. The CDR3 covers 14 residues. The germline CDR1 and CDR2 sequences are LNHDA and SQIVND (reference sequence). The CDR3 region has the DNA TGTGCCAGTAGTACTACAGGGGGCGCGGAGACCCAGTACTTC. It specifies CASSTTGGAETQYF.

The J gene is TRBJ2-7, the V gene TRBV6-5; maybe TRBD1 (5 bases). Deletions cut 2 bases from V and 4 bases from J, with 12 bases between. Germline values: CDR1 MNHEY, CDR2 SVGAGI. This CDR3 is 14 amino acids long. CDR3 DNA sequence: TGTGCCAGCAGTTACCAGGGAAGAGGATACGAGCAGTACTTC. This encodes CASSYQGRGYEQYF.

The chain recombines TRBV10-2 with TRBJ2-1; no clear D gene. V lost 5 bases, J lost 2 bases, and 10 bases lay in between. Germline lookup yields CDR1 WSHSY and CDR2 SAAADI. There are 14 residues in the CDR3. CDR3 DNA sequence: TGCGCCAGCAGTAATTCCTACCCCTACAATGAGCAGTTCTTC. It yields the protein CASSNSYPYNEQFF.

The chain is built from TRBV6-1 and TRBJ1-5; TRBD1 matches 7 bases. The CDR3 loop spans 16 amino acids. V lost 2 bases and J lost 0; bases outside the gene matches: 4. CDR1 MNHNS and CDR2 SASEGT come from the germline V gene. CDR3 DNA sequence: TGTGCCAGCAGTGAACCCGACAGGGCTAGCAATCAGCCCCAGCATTTT. Translation: CASSEPDRASNQPQHF.

The chain couples TRBV11-2 to TRBJ1-4; the D gene is possibly TRBD1 (5 bases). CDR3 size: 15 residues. V shed 3 bases and J shed 0 bases, with 8 bases lying between them. In germline, CDR1 is SGHAT, CDR2 FQNNGV. DNA of the CDR3: TGTGCCAGCAGCTTCGGGGGGACAACTAATGAAAAACTGTTTTTT. Translated, it gives CASSFGGTTNEKLFF.

This chain joins TRBV11-3 and TRBJ2-7; 8 bases map to TRBD1. V was clipped by 5 bases and J by 5 bases; unmatched bases: 8. The CDR3 runs to 14 residues. The V gene's germline CDR1 is SGHNT and CDR2 YENEEA. Written as DNA, the CDR3 is TGTGCCAGCAGCCCCGGACAGGGACTCCACGAGCAGTACTTC. Its protein is CASSPGQGLHEQYF.

The CDR3 DNA is TGTGCCAGCAGCTACTTAGTCCAGGGACAGGGGACCGGTTACACCTTC. Protein: CASSYLVQGQGTGYTF. This chain joins TRBV7-9 and TRBJ1-2; TRBD1 agrees at 10 bases. Looked up from germline, CDR1 is SEHNR and CDR2 is FQNEAQ (reference sequence). This CDR3 is built from 16 residues. The trim removed 4 bases at V and 11 bases at J, leaving 16 bases unmatched.

The chain employs TRBV4-3 and TRBJ2-1; no clear D gene. Germline loops: CDR1 LGHNA, CDR2 YSLEER. This CDR3 contains 14 residues. V lost 4 bases, J lost 6 bases, and 13 bases lay in between. In DNA, the CDR3 is TGCGCCAGCAGCCGGTCGATATCGGGCAATGAGCAGTTCTTC. It is translated as CASSRSISGNEQFF.

The chain carries TRBV2 and TRBJ2-3; D unresolved. The CDR3 runs to 15 residues. Germline CDR1 reads SNHLY; CDR2 reads FYNNEI. V was shortened by 6 bases and J by 2 bases, with 15 bases between the two germline ends. The CDR3 sequence: CASRKESASTDTQYF. Written as DNA, the CDR3 is TGTGCCAGCAGGAAGGAGTCTGCTTCCACAGATACGCAGTATTTT. Complete variable domain (other parts from reference TRBV2 and TRBJ2-3): EPEVTQTPSHQVTQMGQEVILRCVPISNHLYFYWYRQILGQKVEFLVSFYNNEISEKSEIFDDQFSVERPDGSNFTLKIRSTKLEDSAMYFCASRKESASTDTQYFGPGTRLTVL.

This clone appeared a single time. The V call is TRBV5-5, the J call TRBJ2-3; TRBD2 aligns across 8 bases. Germline CDR1 reads SGHKS; CDR2 reads YYEKEE (reference sequence). The CDR3 spans 14 residues. J gave up 1 base and V 2 bases, and 0 bases lay outside the gene matches. The DNA for the CDR3 is TGTGCCAGCAGCTTCGGGGGGGGCACAGATACGCAGTATTTT. Protein product: CASSFGGGTDTQYF.

The V gene is TRBV30, the J gene TRBJ2-6; 8 bases map to TRBD1. Germline CDR1 GTSNPN, CDR2 SVGIG (reference sequence). With 5 bases clipped from V and 8 bases from J, the junction kept 2 bases outside the gene matches. CDR3 size: 12 residues. The CDR3: CAWGQGTNVLTF. CDR3 sequence (DNA): TGTGCCTGGGGACAGGGTACCAACGTCCTGACTTTC.

This clone has just a few counts. The gene calls are TRBV18 and TRBJ2-1; 9 bases fit TRBD2. CDR1 is KGHSH, CDR2 LQKENI, per germline. V gave up 10 bases and J gave up 9 bases; unmatched junction bases: 10. This CDR3 spans 13 amino acids. The DNA for the CDR3 is TGTGCCACCGACCTAGCGGGAACGGGTGAGCAGTTCTTC. It specifies CATDLAGTGEQFF. The entire variable domain, with the rest obtained from reference TRBV18 and TRBJ2-1, is as follows: NAGVMQNPRHLVRRRGQEARLRCSPMKGHSHVYWYRQLPEEGLKFMVYLQKENIIDESGMPKERFSAEFPKEGPSILRIQQVVRGDSAAYFCATDLAGTGEQFFGPGTRLTVL.

V is TRBV11-2 and J is TRBJ2-4; D uncertain. V gave up 5 bases and J gave up 0 bases, with 14 bases separating them. The CDR3 covers 16 residues. Germline CDR1 SGHAT, CDR2 FQNNGV. CDR3 amino acids: CASSPKRSLAKNIQYF. CDR3 bases: TGTGCCAGCAGCCCAAAGAGGTCACTAGCCAAAAACATTCAGTACTTC.

The chain is built from TRBV5-1 and TRBJ2-2, with TRBD1 as a possible D gene (6 bases). The CDR3 has 17 residues. Germline V gene sequence: CDR1 SGHRS, CDR2 YFSETQ. Deletions cut 2 bases from V and 2 bases from J, with 16 bases between. In DNA, the CDR3 is TGCGCCAGCAGCTTAATGCTAGGGGGAGCCAACACCGGGGAGCTGTTTTTT. The encoded protein is CASSLMLGGANTGELFF.

This clone appeared a few times. The rearrangement links TRBV19 to TRBJ2-2; 14 bases match TRBD2. The length of the CDR3 is 17 residues. V was pared by 2 bases and J by 3 bases, with 2 bases of the junction left unmatched. CDR1 is LNHDA and CDR2 is SQIVND in the germline V gene (reference sequence). The CDR3 nucleotides read TGTGCCAGTAGTATACCGACTAGCGGGAGGGACACCGGGGAGCTGTTTTTT. It encodes CASSIPTSGRDTGELFF.

The chain carries TRBV6-1 and TRBJ2-7; D is undetermined. Trimming took 0 bases from V and 9 from J, leaving 15 bases between them. Germline-derived CDR1 and CDR2 are MNHNS and SASEGT. The CDR3 is made up of 14 amino acids. The CDR3 nucleotides are TGTGCCAGCAGTGAAGCTGGGCGTATTGGAAGGCAGTACTTC. Protein sequence: CASSEAGRIGRQYF.

The chain uses TRBV5-1 and TRBJ2-1, with TRBD2 matching over 7 bases. The V and J ends lost 4 bases and 6 bases, in that order; junction bases with no gene match: 10. The CDR3 has 15 residues. CDR1 is SGHRS and CDR2 is YFSETQ in the germline V gene. CDR3 protein: CASSKRGPESNEQFF. Here the CDR3 DNA reads TGCGCCAGCAGCAAGCGGGGCCCCGAATCCAATGAGCAGTTCTTC.

This clone has only one observation. This sequence joins TRBV28 and TRBJ2-1; TRBD2 matches 9 bases. This CDR3 has 15 residues. The ends lost 6 bases at V and 5 bases at J; junction bases unmatched: 8. Germline CDR1 is MDHEN and CDR2 is SYDVKM. CDR3 sequence: CASSLLAGQDNEQFF. The DNA for the CDR3 is TGTGCCAGCAGCTTACTAGCGGGCCAAGACAATGAGCAGTTCTTC. The whole variable domain, filled in from reference TRBV28 and TRBJ2-1, reads DVKVTQSSRYLVKRTGEKVFLECVQDMDHENMFWYRQDPGLGLRLIYFSYDVKMKEKGDIPEGYSVSREKKERFSLILESASTNQTSMYLCASSLLAGQDNEQFFGPGTRLTVL.

V and J are TRBV6-2 or TRBV6-3 and TRBJ1-5; D perhaps matches TRBD1 (6 bases). This CDR3 is 14 amino acids long. V lost 2 bases and J 6 bases, leaving 11 bases between the germline ends. Germline CDR1 is MNHEY and CDR2 is SVGEGT. Written as DNA, the CDR3 is TGTGCCAGCAGTTACGGACAGTTTACTCAGCCCCAGCATTTT. It specifies CASSYGQFTQPQHF.

The chain employs TRBV28 and TRBJ2-3, with 9 bases that match TRBD2. The CDR3 is made up of 13 amino acids. Germline values: CDR1 MDHEN, CDR2 SYDVKM. J lost 7 bases, V lost 4 bases, and 3 bases had no gene match. The CDR3 here is CASSSSGGNTQYF. The CDR3 DNA is TGTGCCAGCAGTTCCAGCGGGGGGAATACGCAGTATTTT.

The chain joins TRBV23-1 to TRBJ2-7; no reliable D call. TRBV23-1 qualifies as an ORF whose function is uncertain. The CDR3 has 13 amino acids. Trimming stripped 4 bases from V and 4 bases from J, with 11 bases between. DNA of the CDR3: TGCGCCAGCAGTCTCCCCCCCCCTTACGAGCAGTACTTC. This encodes CASSLPPPYEQYF.

V is TRBV3-1 (or the pseudogene TRBV3-2) and J is TRBJ1-2, with D uncertain. The CDR3 runs to 20 residues. Germline values: CDR1 LGHDT, CDR2 YNNKEL (reference sequence). V shed 5 bases and J shed 0 bases, with 28 bases lying between them. The CDR3 loop reads CASSYAGILKNTTANYGYTF. The CDR3 bases are TGTGCCAGCAGCTACGCCGGGATCCTAAAAAATACTACAGCTAACTATGGCTACACCTTC.

The V gene is TRBV4-2, the J gene TRBJ2-3; the match to TRBD2 covers 7 bases. Unmatched junction bases numbered 7, after V lost 0 bases and J lost 4 bases. CDR3 length: 16 residues. The germline V gene encodes CDR1 LGHNA and CDR2 YNFKEQ. CDR3 protein: CASSQEGGRGADTQYF. CDR3 nucleotide sequence: TGTGCCAGCAGCCAAGAGGGGGGGAGAGGCGCAGATACGCAGTATTTT.

The chain has TRBV29-1 and TRBJ1-1; 7 nucleotides line up with TRBD1. The CDR3 covers 13 residues. Germline V gives CDR1 SQVTM, CDR2 ANQGSEA. Trimming cost V 7 bases and J 5 bases; bases outside gene matches: 10. The CDR3 region has the DNA TGCAGCGCTGCTCAGGGGGTGAGGACTGAAGCTTTCTTT. Amino acid sequence: CSAAQGVRTEAFF. Combining the CDR3 with reference TRBV29-1 and TRBJ1-1 gives the whole variable domain SAVISQKPSRDICQRGTSLTIQCQVDSQVTMMFWYRQQPGQSLTLIATANQGSEATYESGFVIDKFPISRPNLTFSTLTVSNMSPEDSSIYLCSAAQGVRTEAFFGQGTRLTVV.

The chain joins TRBV29-1 to TRBJ2-4; the match to TRBD2 covers 11 bases. Germline lookup yields CDR1 SQVTM and CDR2 ANQGSEA. Trimming at V came to 5 bases and at J to 4 bases, leaving 4 bases not matched to a gene. This CDR3 is 14 amino acids long. This CDR3 reads CSVRGLAEKNIQYF. CDR3 nucleotide sequence: TGCAGCGTTAGGGGACTAGCGGAGAAAAACATTCAGTACTTC.